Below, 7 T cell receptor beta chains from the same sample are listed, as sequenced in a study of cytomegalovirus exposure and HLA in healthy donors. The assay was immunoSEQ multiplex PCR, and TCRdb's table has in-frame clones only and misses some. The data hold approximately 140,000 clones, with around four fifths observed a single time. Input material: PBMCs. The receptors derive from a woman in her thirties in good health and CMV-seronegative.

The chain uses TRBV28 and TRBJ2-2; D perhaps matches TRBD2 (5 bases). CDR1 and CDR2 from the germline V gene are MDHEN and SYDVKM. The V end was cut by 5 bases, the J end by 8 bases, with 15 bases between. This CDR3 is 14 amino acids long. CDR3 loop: CASSPLGGGGELFF. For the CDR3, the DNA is TGTGCCAGCAGTCCGCTCGGTGGAGGTGGGGAGCTGTTTTTT. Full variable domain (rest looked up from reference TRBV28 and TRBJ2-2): DVKVTQSSRYLVKRTGEKVFLECVQDMDHENMFWYRQDPGLGLRLIYFSYDVKMKEKGDIPEGYSVSREKKERFSLILESASTNQTSMYLCASSPLGGGGELFFGEGSRLTVL.

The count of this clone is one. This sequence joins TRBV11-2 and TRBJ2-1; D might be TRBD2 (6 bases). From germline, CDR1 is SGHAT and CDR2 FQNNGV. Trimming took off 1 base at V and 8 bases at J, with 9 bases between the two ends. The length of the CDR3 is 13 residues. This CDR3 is CASSLGGDDEQFF. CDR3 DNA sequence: TGTGCCAGCAGCTTAGGGGGGGACGATGAGCAGTTCTTC.

Written as DNA, the CDR3 is TGTGCCAGCAGCTCGGGGGGCGGGGGGTGGTATGAGCAGTTCTTC. It codes for CASSSGGGGWYEQFF. The chain employs TRBV7-9 and TRBJ2-1; TRBD2 matches at 8 bases. The V gene's germline CDR1 is SEHNR and CDR2 FQNEAQ (reference sequence). The CDR3 runs to 15 residues. The V segment lost 4 bases and the J segment 8 bases; nucleotides outside the gene matches: 10.

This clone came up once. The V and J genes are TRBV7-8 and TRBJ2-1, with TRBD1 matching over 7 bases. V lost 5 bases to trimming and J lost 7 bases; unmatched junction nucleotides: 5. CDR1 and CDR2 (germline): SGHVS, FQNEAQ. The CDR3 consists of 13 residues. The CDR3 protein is CASSITGVNEQFF. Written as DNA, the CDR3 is TGTGCCAGCAGCATCACAGGGGTGAATGAGCAGTTCTTC.

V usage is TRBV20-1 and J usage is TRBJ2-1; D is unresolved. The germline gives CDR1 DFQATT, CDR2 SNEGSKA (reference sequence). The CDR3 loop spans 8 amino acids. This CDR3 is CSLGEQFF. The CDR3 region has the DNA TGCAGCCTCGGTGAGCAGTTCTTC.

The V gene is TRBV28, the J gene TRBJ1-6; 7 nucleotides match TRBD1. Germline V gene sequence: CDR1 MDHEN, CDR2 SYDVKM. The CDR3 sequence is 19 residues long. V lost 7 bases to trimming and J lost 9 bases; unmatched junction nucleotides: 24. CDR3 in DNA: TGTGCCAGCAATACAAAAGGGGGCTCGACTTGGGAATTGGGTTCACCCCTCCACTTT. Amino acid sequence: CASNTKGGSTWELGSPLHF.

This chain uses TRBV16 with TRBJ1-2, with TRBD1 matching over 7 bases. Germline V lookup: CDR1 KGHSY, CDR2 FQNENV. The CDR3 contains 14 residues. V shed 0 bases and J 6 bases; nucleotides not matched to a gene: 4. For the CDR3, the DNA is TGTGCCAGCAGCCAATCGACAGGGAAGGATGGCTACACCTTC. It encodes CASSQSTGKDGYTF.